A single sample is the source of the 11 T cell receptor beta chains below, sequenced in a study of cytotoxic CD8 clonotypes in ibrutinib-treated CLL. Assay used: immunoSEQ multiplex PCR; TCRdb lists only in-frame clones, some missing. The table shows roughly 36,000 clones, with around 70% occurring only once. Sequenced material: PBMCs, taken before ibrutinib treatment. Every receptor here comes from a human donor with chronic lymphocytic leukemia.

This clone turned up a few times. The V gene is TRBV6-1, the J gene TRBJ1-2, with a possible D match to TRBD1 (6 bases). Germline V lookup: CDR1 MNHNS, CDR2 SASEGT. CDR3 length: 13 residues. V gave up 2 bases and J gave up 6 bases, with 10 bases separating them. The CDR3 here is CASSEQQGNGYTF. DNA of the CDR3: TGTGCCAGCAGTGAACAACAGGGAAATGGCTACACCTTC.

The chain recombines TRBV10-3 with TRBJ1-1; D gene unclear. This CDR3 comprises 14 residues. Germline CDR1 is ENHRY and CDR2 is SYGVKD. Trimming took off 3 bases at V and 0 bases at J, with 8 bases between the two ends. In DNA, the CDR3 is TGTGCCATCAGTGATTTGGGTCTGAACACTGAAGCTTTCTTT. Its translation: CAISDLGLNTEAFF.

By sample share, this clone is medium-sized. The CDR3 region is CASRLGTGDTGELFF. DNA of the CDR3: TGTGCCAGCCGTCTCGGGACAGGGGACACCGGGGAGCTGTTTTTT. The rearrangement links TRBV6-4 to TRBJ2-2, with 10 bases identical to TRBD1. Germline assignment: CDR1 MRHNA and CDR2 SNTAGT. V was pared by 8 bases and J by 3 bases, with 6 bases of the junction left unmatched. The CDR3 is 15 amino acids.

This clone turned up a few times. The chain couples TRBV14 to TRBJ1-2, with D unresolved. The germline CDR1 and CDR2 sequences are SGHDN and FVKESK. The CDR3 runs 13 residues. V was cut by 4 bases and J by 2 bases, with 8 bases left in between. DNA for the CDR3: TGTGCCAGCAGCCCTATCAGGAACTATGGCTACACCTTC. Amino acids: CASSPIRNYGYTF. Based on the CDR3 plus reference TRBV14 and TRBJ1-2, the full variable domain is EAGVTQFPSHSVIEKGQTVTLRCDPISGHDNLYWYRRVMGKEIKFLLHFVKESKQDESGMPNNRFLAERTGGTYSTLKVQPAELEDSGVYFCASSPIRNYGYTFGSGTRLTVV.

This clone was picked up a small number of times. The chain uses TRBV19 and TRBJ2-1; D gene unclear. With 3 bases removed from V and 5 bases from J, the gap between germline ends came to 14 bases. The CDR3 consists of 15 residues. From germline, CDR1 is LNHDA and CDR2 SQIVND (reference sequence). As DNA, the CDR3 is TGTGCCAGTAGTATCGGACGAACCGAGAACAATGAGCAGTTCTTC. Translated, it gives CASSIGRTENNEQFF.

This chain uses TRBV5-4 with TRBJ1-2, with a possible D match to TRBD1 (6 bases). V gave up 4 bases and J gave up 0 bases, with 19 bases separating them. The CDR3 runs 17 residues. Germline CDR1 SGHNT, CDR2 YYREEE (reference sequence). The CDR3 reads CASSPSARGVANYGYTF. CDR3 sequence (DNA): TGTGCCAGCAGCCCCTCTGCAAGGGGGGTTGCTAACTATGGCTACACCTTC.

The chain employs TRBV7-2 and TRBJ1-2; weak D call: TRBD1 (5 bases). CDR1 and CDR2 (germline): SGHTA, FQGNSA. Trimming took 2 bases from V and 4 from J, leaving 23 bases between them. The CDR3 contains 18 residues. CDR3 region: CASSLIPHGLRVGYGYTF. In DNA form, the CDR3 reads TGTGCCAGCAGCTTAATCCCCCATGGACTCAGGGTAGGCTATGGCTACACCTTC.

This clone was seen only a few times. The chain recombines TRBV5-1 with TRBJ1-4; D may be TRBD1 (5 bases). The V gene's germline CDR1 is SGHRS and CDR2 YFSETQ. This CDR3 comprises 14 residues. Trimming shortened V by 4 bases and J by 4 bases, and 11 bases separated the two germline ends. CDR3 in DNA: TGCGCCAGCAGCCGTGCAGGGATTAATGAAAAACTGTTTTTT. Protein sequence: CASSRAGINEKLFF. Drawing the rest from reference TRBV5-1 and TRBJ1-4, the complete variable domain is KAGVTQTPRYLIKTRGQQVTLSCSPISGHRSVSWYQQTPGQGLQFLFEYFSETQRNKGNFPGRFSGRQFSNSRSEMNVSTLELGDSALYLCASSRAGINEKLFFGSGTQLSVL.

There are a few counts of this clone. The chain is built from TRBV7-2 and TRBJ2-2, with D possibly TRBD1 on 5 matching bases. Trimming removed 0 bases at V and 4 bases at J, with 9 bases between. CDR3 size: 15 residues. Germline V gene data show CDR1 as SGHTA and CDR2 as FQGNSA. CDR3 nucleotides: TGTGCCAGCAGCTTAGCCGGAAGGGGCACCGGGGAGCTGTTTTTT. The encoded protein is CASSLAGRGTGELFF.

The chain has TRBV5-1 and TRBJ2-6, with 8 bases lining up with TRBD1. In germline, CDR1 is SGHRS, CDR2 YFSETQ. The CDR3 runs 17 residues. The trim removed 4 bases at V and 2 bases at J, leaving 8 bases unmatched. CDR3 DNA sequence: TGCGCCAGCAGCCAACTGTTGACAGGGGCTGGGGCCAACGTCCTGACTTTC. It encodes CASSQLLTGAGANVLTF.

The chain carries TRBV5-1 and TRBJ2-7, with D perhaps assigned TRBD1 or TRBD2 (6 bases each). Germline V gene data show CDR1 as SGHRS and CDR2 as YFSETQ. V was cut by 0 bases and J by 4 bases, with 17 bases left in between. This CDR3 spans 16 amino acids. The CDR3 is CASSLGAGGKMYEQYF. The CDR3 nucleotides read TGCGCCAGCAGCTTGGGTGCCGGGGGCAAAATGTACGAGCAGTACTTC. Full variable domain (outside the CDR3, taken from reference TRBV5-1 and TRBJ2-7): KAGVTQTPRYLIKTRGQQVTLSCSPISGHRSVSWYQQTPGQGLQFLFEYFSETQRNKGNFPGRFSGRQFSNSRSEMNVSTLELGDSALYLCASSLGAGGKMYEQYFGPGTRLTVT.